The source of this T cell receptor beta chain is a study of cytomegalovirus exposure and HLA in healthy donors. This CDR3 region has 15 residues. The V and J ends lost 0 bases and 0 bases respectively, with 8 bases between them. Per germline, CDR1 MNHEY and CDR2 SVGAGI. The protocol was immunoSEQ multiplex PCR, while the TCRdb copy is restricted to in-frame clones and leaves out a portion. Of 150,000 to 200,000 clones in the sample, 85% to 90% were seen once. The TCR sequence derives from a woman aged 25 to 45 in good health and CMV-seronegative. The genes are TRBV6-5 and TRBJ1-2; no firm D call. Sequencing used PBMCs. The CDR3 reads CASSYSYEANYGYTF. In DNA, the CDR3 is TGTGCCAGCAGTTACTCCTACGAAGCTAACTATGGCTACACCTTC.